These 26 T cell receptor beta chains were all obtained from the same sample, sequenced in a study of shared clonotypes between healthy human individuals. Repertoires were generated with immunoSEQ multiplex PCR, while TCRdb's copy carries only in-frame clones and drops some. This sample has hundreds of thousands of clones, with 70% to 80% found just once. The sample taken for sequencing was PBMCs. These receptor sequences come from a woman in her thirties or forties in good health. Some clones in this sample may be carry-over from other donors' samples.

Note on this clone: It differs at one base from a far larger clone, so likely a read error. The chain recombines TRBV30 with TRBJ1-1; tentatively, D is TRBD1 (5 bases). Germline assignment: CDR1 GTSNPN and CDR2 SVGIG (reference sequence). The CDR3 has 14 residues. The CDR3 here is CVWSPIRGTAEAFF. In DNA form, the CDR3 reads TGTGTCTGGAGTCCCATAAGGGGCACAGCTGAAGCTTTCTTT.

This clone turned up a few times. Here the CDR3 reads CASTTGPWDTQYF. The CDR3 region has the DNA TGTGCCAGCACAACAGGGCCCTGGGATACGCAGTATTTT. The V and J genes are TRBV28 and TRBJ2-3; TRBD1 is a possible D gene (6 bases). Trimming left V 7 bases short and J 6 bases short, with 14 bases between. The germline V gene encodes CDR1 MDHEN and CDR2 SYDVKM. This CDR3 spans 13 amino acids.

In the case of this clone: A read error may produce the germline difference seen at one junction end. CDR3 protein: CASSQDLSTASYEQYF. CDR3 nucleotide sequence: TGCGCCAGCAGCCAAGATTTATCGACAGCCTCCTACGAGCAGTACTTC. The chain employs TRBV7-8 and TRBJ2-7; D possibly corresponds to TRBD1 (5 bases). The CDR3 consists of 16 residues. Germline lookup yields CDR1 SGHVS and CDR2 FQNEAQ.

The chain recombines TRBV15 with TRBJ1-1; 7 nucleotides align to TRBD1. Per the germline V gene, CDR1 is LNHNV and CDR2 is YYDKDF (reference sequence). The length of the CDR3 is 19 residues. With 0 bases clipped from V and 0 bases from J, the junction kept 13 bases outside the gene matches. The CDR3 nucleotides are TGTGCCACCAGCAGAGAAAACGACCCGGACAGGCGGTTGAACACTGAAGCTTTCTTT. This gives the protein CATSRENDPDRRLNTEAFF.

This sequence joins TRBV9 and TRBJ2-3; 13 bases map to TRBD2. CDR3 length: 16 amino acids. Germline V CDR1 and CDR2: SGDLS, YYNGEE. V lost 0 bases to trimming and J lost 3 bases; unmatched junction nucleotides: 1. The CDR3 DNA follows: TGTGCCAGCAGCGTAGCGGGACTAGCGGGGACAGATACGCAGTATTTT. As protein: CASSVAGLAGTDTQYF.

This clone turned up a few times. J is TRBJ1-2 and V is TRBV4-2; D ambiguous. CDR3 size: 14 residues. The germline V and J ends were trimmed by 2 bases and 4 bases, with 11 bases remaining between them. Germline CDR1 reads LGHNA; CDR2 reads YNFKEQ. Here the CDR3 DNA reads TGTGCCAGCAGCCAACTGACATCACTCTATGGCTACACCTTC. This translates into CASSQLTSLYGYTF.

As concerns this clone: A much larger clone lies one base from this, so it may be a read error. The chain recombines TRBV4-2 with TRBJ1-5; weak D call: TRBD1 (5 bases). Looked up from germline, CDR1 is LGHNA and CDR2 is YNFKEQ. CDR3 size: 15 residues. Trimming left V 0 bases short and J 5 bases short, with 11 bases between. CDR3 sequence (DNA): TGTGCCAGCAGCCAAGATTCAGGGAGCTATCAGCCCCAGCATTTT. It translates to CASSQDSGSYQPQHF.

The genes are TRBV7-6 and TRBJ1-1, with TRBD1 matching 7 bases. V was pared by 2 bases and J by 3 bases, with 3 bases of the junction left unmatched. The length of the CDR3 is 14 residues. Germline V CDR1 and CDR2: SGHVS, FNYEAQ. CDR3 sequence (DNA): TGTGCCAGCAGCTTAAAGGGGGCCGACACTGAAGCTTTCTTT. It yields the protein CASSLKGADTEAFF.

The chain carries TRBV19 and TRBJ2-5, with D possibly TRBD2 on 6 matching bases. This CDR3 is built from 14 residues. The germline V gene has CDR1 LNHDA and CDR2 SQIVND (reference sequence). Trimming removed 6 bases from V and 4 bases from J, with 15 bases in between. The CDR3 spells CASRSMRDVETQYF. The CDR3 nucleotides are TGTGCCAGTAGATCGATGCGGGACGTAGAGACCCAGTACTTC.

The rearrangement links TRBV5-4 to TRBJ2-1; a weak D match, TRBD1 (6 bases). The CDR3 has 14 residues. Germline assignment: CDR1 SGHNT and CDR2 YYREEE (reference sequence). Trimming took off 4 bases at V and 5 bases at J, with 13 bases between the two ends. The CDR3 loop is CASSPRTENNEQFF. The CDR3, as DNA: TGTGCCAGCAGCCCCCGGACAGAGAACAATGAGCAGTTCTTC.

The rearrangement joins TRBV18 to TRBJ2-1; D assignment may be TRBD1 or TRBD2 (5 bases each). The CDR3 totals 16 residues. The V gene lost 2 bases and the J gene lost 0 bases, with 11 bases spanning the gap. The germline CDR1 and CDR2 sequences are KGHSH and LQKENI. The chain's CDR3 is CASSPGGAPSYNEQFF. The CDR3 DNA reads TGTGCCAGCTCACCAGGGGGAGCCCCCTCCTACAATGAGCAGTTCTTC.

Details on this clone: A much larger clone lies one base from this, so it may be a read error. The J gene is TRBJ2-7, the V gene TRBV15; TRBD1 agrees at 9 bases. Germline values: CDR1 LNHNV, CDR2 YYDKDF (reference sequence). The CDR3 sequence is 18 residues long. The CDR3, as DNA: TGTGCCTCCAGCAGGTTTGCGGGACAGGGTGTAAGTTCCTACGAGCAGTACTTC. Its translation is CASSRFAGQGVSSYEQYF. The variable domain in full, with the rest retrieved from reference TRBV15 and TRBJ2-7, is DAMVIQNPRYQVTQFGKPVTLSCSQTLNHNVMYWYQQKSSQAPKLLFHYYDKDFNNEADTPDNFQSRRPNTSFCFLDIRSPGLGDTAMYLCASSRFAGQGVSSYEQYFGPGTRLTVT.

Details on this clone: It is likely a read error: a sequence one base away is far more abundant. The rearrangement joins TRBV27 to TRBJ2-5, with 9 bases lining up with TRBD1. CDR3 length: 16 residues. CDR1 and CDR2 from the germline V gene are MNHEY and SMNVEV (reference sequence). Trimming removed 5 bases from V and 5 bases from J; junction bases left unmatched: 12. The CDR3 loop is CASSPGTGIGHETQYF. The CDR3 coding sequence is TGTGCCAGCAGTCCCGGGACAGGGATAGGGCACGAGACCCAGTACTTC.

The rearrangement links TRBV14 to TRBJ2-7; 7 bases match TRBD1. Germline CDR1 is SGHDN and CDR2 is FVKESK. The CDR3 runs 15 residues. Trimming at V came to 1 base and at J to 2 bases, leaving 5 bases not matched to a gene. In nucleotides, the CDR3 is TGTGCCAGCAGCCAAGGGGGACAGACCCCCTACGAGCAGTACTTC. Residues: CASSQGGQTPYEQYF.

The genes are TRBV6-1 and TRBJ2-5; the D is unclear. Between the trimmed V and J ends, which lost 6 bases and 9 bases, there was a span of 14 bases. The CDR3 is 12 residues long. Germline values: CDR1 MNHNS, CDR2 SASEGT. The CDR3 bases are TGTGCCAGCAGACCCACCGAGACCGCCCAGTACTTC. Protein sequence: CASRPTETAQYF.

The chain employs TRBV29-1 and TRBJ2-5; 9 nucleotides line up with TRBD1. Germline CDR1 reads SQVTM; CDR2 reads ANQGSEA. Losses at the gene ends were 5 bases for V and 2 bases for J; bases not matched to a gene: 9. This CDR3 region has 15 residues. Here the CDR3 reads CSVKQGAGSQETQYF. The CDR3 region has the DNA TGCAGCGTTAAACAGGGGGCTGGATCACAAGAGACCCAGTACTTC.

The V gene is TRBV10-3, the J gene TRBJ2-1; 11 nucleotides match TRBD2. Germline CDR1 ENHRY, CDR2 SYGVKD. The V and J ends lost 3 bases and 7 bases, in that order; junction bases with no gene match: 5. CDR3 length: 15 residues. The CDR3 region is CAISDPGTSGNEQFF. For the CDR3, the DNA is TGTGCCATCAGTGATCCCGGGACTAGCGGAAATGAGCAGTTCTTC.

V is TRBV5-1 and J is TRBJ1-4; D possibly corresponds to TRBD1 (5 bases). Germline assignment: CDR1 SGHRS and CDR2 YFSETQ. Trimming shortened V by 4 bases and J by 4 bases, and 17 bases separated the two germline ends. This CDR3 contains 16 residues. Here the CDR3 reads CASSVGVQAGNEKLFF. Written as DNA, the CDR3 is TGCGCCAGCAGCGTGGGGGTACAGGCGGGTAATGAAAAACTGTTTTTT.

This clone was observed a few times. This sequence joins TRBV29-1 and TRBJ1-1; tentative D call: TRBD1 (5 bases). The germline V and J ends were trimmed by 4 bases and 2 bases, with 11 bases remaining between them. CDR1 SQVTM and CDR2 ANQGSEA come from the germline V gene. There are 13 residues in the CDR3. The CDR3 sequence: CSVGPGTNTEAFF. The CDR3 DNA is TGCAGCGTTGGCCCAGGGACTAACACTGAAGCTTTCTTT.

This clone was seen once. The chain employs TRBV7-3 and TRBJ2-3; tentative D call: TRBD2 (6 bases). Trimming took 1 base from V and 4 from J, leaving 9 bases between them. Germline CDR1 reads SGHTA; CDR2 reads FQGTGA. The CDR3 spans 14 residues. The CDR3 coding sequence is TGTGCCAGCAGCTTAATGGGGGGTCCAGATACGCAGTATTTT. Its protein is CASSLMGGPDTQYF. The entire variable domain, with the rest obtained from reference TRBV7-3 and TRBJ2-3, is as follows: GAGVSQTPSNKVTEKGKYVELRCDPISGHTALYWYRQSLGQGPEFLIYFQGTGAADDSGLPNDRFFAVRPEGSVSTLKIQRTERGDSAVYLCASSLMGGPDTQYFGPGTRLTVL.

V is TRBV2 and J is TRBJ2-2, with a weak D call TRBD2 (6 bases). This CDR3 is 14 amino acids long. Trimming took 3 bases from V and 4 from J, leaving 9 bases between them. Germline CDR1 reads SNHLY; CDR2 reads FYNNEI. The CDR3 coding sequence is TGTGCCAGCAGTGATGGGCGGGGCACCGGGGAGCTGTTTTTT. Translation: CASSDGRGTGELFF.

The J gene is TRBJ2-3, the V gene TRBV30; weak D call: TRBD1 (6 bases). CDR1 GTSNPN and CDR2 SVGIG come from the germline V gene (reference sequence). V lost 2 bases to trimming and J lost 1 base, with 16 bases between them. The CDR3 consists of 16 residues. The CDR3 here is CAWSPGHQLGTDTQYF. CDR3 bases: TGTGCCTGGAGTCCGGGACACCAGCTCGGCACAGATACGCAGTATTTT.

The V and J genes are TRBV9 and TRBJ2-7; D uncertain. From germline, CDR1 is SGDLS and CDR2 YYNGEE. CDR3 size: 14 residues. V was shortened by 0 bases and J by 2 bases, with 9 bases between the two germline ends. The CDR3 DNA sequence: TGTGCCAGCAGCGTAGAACCGACACCCTACGAGCAGTACTTC. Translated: CASSVEPTPYEQYF.

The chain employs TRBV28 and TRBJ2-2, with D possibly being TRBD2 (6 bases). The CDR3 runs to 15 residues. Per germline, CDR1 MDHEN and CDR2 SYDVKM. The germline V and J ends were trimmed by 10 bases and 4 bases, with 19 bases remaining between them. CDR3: CAITPGSRSTGELFF. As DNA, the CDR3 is TGTGCCATCACTCCCGGGAGCCGTAGCACCGGGGAGCTGTTTTTT.

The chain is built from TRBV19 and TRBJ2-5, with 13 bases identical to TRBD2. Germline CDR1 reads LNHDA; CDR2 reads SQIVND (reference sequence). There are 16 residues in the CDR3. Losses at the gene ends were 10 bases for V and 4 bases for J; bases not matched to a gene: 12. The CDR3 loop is CATRGLAGVGRETQYF. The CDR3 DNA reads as TGTGCCACCCGTGGACTAGCGGGAGTGGGGAGAGAGACCCAGTACTTC.

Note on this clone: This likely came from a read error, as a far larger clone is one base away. CDR3 sequence (DNA): TGTGCCTGGAGTGTACTCGGGACTAACGGGACTGAGCAGTTCTTC. This encodes CAWSVLGTNGTEQFF. The chain combines TRBV30 with TRBJ2-1; 7 bases map to TRBD2. Unmatched junction bases numbered 11, after V lost 0 bases and J lost 9 bases. The germline CDR1 and CDR2 sequences are GTSNPN and SVGIG (reference sequence). The CDR3 totals 15 residues.